The 3 T cell receptor beta chains in this list originate from one sample, sequenced in a study of OX40 agonist ivuxolimab in advanced cancers. Profiled with immunoSEQ multiplex PCR; TCRdb holds only in-frame clones, not every one. The sample includes about 80,000 clones, almost 85% of them seen just once. The material was CD4+ or CD8+ T cells sorted from blood, obtained in a trial of the OX40 agonist ivuxolimab. The receptors were gathered from an adult with an advanced solid tumor such as melanoma, head and neck, liver or kidney cancer.

V and J are TRBV15 and TRBJ1-4; D is unresolved. V gave up 4 bases and J gave up 11 bases, with 14 bases separating them. The CDR3 contains 13 residues. Per germline, CDR1 LNHNV and CDR2 YYDKDF (reference sequence). The chain's CDR3 is CATSIETIGKLFF. In DNA, the CDR3 is TGTGCCACCAGCATAGAGACGATAGGGAAACTGTTTTTT.

The chain couples TRBV10-2 to TRBJ1-2, with D perhaps matching TRBD1 (6 bases). This CDR3 region has 14 residues. V shed 6 bases and J shed 4 bases, with 15 bases lying between them. Germline CDR1 WSHSY, CDR2 SAAADI. The CDR3, as DNA: TGCGCCAGCAGCCCTAGGTCAGGGGTCTATGGCTACACCTTC. Amino acids: CASSPRSGVYGYTF.

About this clone: The junction differs from germline at one of its ends, possibly a read error. Other DNA sequences of this sample code for an identical CDR3. The chain is built from TRBV10-3 and TRBJ1-4, with D maybe TRBD1 (5 bases). The CDR3 totals 16 residues. CDR1 is ENHRY and CDR2 is SYGVKD in the germline V gene. CDR3 nucleotides: TGCGCCATCAGTGAGTCAGGGCAGGGAACTCGAGAAAAACTGTTTTTT. This sequence encodes CAISESGQGTREKLFF.